The 20 T cell receptor beta chains given below trace back to one sample, sequenced in a study of PD-1 blockade in classical Hodgkin lymphoma (dated by TCRdb to the early 2020s). What the time point label conveys for this sample: cycle 4 day 1 (C4D1), after more than five weeks of nivolumab. Every trial patient had relapsed following autologous stem cell transplantation, and prior brentuximab vedotin exposure was what differed among cohorts A, B and C. Libraries were constructed by the immunoSEQ multiplex PCR assay. Drawn from immuneACCESS, this table holds only the in-frame rearrangements with V and J called that TCRdb kept. Clones are partly lost; checked studies trace under half to an unresolved V gene and leave the rest unexplained. Within this sample are some 90,000 clones, with more than 70% of them counted one time only. 9.4% of the sample rests with the top ten. Sequencing used peripheral blood mononuclear cells (PBMCs), obtained before the fourth cycle of nivolumab. The receptors here all came from a human donor with classical Hodgkin lymphoma.

V gene TRBV5-1 combines with J gene TRBJ2-7; D possibly corresponds to TRBD1 (5 bases). The V and J ends lost 0 bases and 6 bases respectively, with 7 bases between them. The CDR3 consists of 12 residues. CDR1 and CDR2 (germline): SGHRS, YFSETQ. The CDR3 loop is CASSLEGIEQYF. DNA of the CDR3: TGCGCCAGCAGCTTGGAGGGGATCGAGCAGTACTTC.

V usage is TRBV6-1 and J usage is TRBJ2-7; unclear D gene. Trimming shortened V by 6 bases and J by 1 base, and 13 bases separated the two germline ends. In germline, CDR1 is MNHNS, CDR2 SASEGT. The CDR3 has 14 residues. The CDR3 spells CASSAYVGSYEQYF. In DNA form, the CDR3 reads TGTGCCAGCAGCGCCTATGTAGGGTCCTACGAGCAGTACTTC.

This chain links TRBV6-5 with TRBJ2-7; TRBD2 agrees at 11 bases. The germline V gene encodes CDR1 MNHEY and CDR2 SVGAGI. Unmatched junction bases numbered 8, after V lost 4 bases and J lost 3 bases. CDR3 length equals 16 residues. CDR3 protein: CASSSYASGGNYEQYF. As DNA, the CDR3 is TGTGCCAGCAGTTCCTACGCTAGCGGGGGGAACTACGAGCAGTACTTC.

The V gene is TRBV9, the J gene TRBJ2-7, with unresolved D. Trimming pared 4 bases from V and 0 bases from J, leaving 14 bases between. CDR1 SGDLS and CDR2 YYNGEE come from the germline V gene. The CDR3 length is 15 residues. The DNA for the CDR3 is TGTGCCAGCAGCCCCAGATGGGCCCCCTCCTACGAGCAGTACTTC. It yields the protein CASSPRWAPSYEQYF.

The gene calls are TRBV28 and TRBJ2-5; D not resolved. Germline V CDR1 and CDR2: MDHEN, SYDVKM. The CDR3 sequence is 15 residues long. The V end was cut by 2 bases, the J end by 5 bases, with 15 bases between. The CDR3 DNA follows: TGTGCCAGCAGTTTACTGTTTCGCAGATGGGAGACCCAGTACTTC. It translates to CASSLLFRRWETQYF.

The CDR3, as DNA: TGTGCCAGCAGCTTAGATGATGAAAAACTGTTTTTT. Its translation is CASSLDDEKLFF. This chain joins TRBV7-6 and TRBJ1-4; D gene uncertain. Trimming took 1 base from V and 6 from J, leaving 3 bases between them. Germline V CDR1 and CDR2: SGHVS, FNYEAQ. The CDR3 spans 12 residues.

The CDR3 sequence: CASSSGSSGNTIYF. CDR3 nucleotides: TGTGCCAGCAGCTCGGGGTCCTCTGGAAACACCATATATTTT. The gene calls are TRBV14 and TRBJ1-3, with D unclear. CDR3 length: 14 residues. The V gene lost 5 bases and the J gene lost 0 bases, with 8 bases spanning the gap. Germline CDR1 SGHDN, CDR2 FVKESK.

This chain uses TRBV5-4 with TRBJ2-5; 7 nucleotides match TRBD1. In germline, CDR1 is SGHNT, CDR2 YYREEE (reference sequence). The CDR3 totals 14 residues. The ends lost 4 bases at V and 0 bases at J; junction bases unmatched: 3. The CDR3 loop is CASSPGTDQETQYF. CDR3 nucleotides: TGTGCCAGCAGCCCCGGGACAGACCAAGAGACCCAGTACTTC.

The sample holds one count of this clone. A junction end diverges from the germline sequence, so it may reflect a read error. The chain couples TRBV7-9 to TRBJ2-1; D unresolved. There are 12 residues in the CDR3. The germline V gene encodes CDR1 SEHNR and CDR2 FQNEAQ (reference sequence). The CDR3 nucleotides are TGTGTCAGCAGCTTAAACTACAATGAGCAGTTCTTC. Translation gives CVSSLNYNEQFF.

The CDR3, as DNA: TGCGCCAGCAGCCCCGGGGGTCGCGGGGAGACCCAGTACTTC. As protein: CASSPGGRGETQYF. This rearrangement joins TRBV5-1 to TRBJ2-5, with D perhaps TRBD2 (6 bases). Germline V CDR1 and CDR2: SGHRS, YFSETQ. Trimming removed 4 bases at V and 5 bases at J, with 15 bases between. This CDR3 comprises 14 residues.

The chain combines TRBV7-3 with TRBJ1-3; D unresolved. The V gene lost 5 bases and the J gene lost 0 bases, with 8 bases spanning the gap. In germline, CDR1 is SGHTA, CDR2 FQGTGA. CDR3 length: 14 residues. CDR3 DNA: TGTGCCAGCAGCCAGACAAACTCTGGAAACACCATATATTTT. Its protein is CASSQTNSGNTIYF.

V usage is TRBV5-1 and J usage is TRBJ2-7; D might be TRBD1 or TRBD2, each matching 5 bases. This CDR3 contains 13 residues. Trimming took 2 bases from V and 1 from J, leaving 7 bases between them. The germline V gene has CDR1 SGHRS and CDR2 YFSETQ. DNA of the CDR3: TGCGCCAGCAGCTTCTGGGGGTCCTACGAGCAGTACTTC. It specifies CASSFWGSYEQYF.

The count of this clone is one. J is TRBJ1-3 and V is TRBV4-3, with D unclear. Germline V gene data show CDR1 as LGHNA and CDR2 as YSLEER. The CDR3 totals 15 residues. Between the trimmed V and J ends, which lost 0 bases and 0 bases, there was a span of 6 bases. The CDR3 nucleotides are TGCGCCAGCAGCCAAGATGGACTCTCTGGAAACACCATATATTTT. It translates to CASSQDGLSGNTIYF.

V gene TRBV7-8 combines with J gene TRBJ1-1, with TRBD1 as a possible D gene (5 bases). The CDR3 has 13 residues. CDR1 and CDR2 (germline): SGHVS, FQNEAQ. Deletions cut 5 bases from V and 4 bases from J, with 11 bases between. The DNA of the CDR3 is TGTGCCAGCAGCCGAATCGGGGGCACTGAAGCTTTCTTT. Amino acids: CASSRIGGTEAFF.

The CDR3 DNA follows: TGCGCCAGCAGTGAGCCGGGGCCCCAGTACTTC. The encoded protein is CASSEPGPQYF. The rearrangement uses TRBV10-2 and TRBJ2-5; D possibly matches TRBD1 or TRBD2 (5 bases each). Germline CDR1 is WSHSY and CDR2 is SAAADI. Trimming pared 2 bases from V and 9 bases from J, leaving 7 bases between. The CDR3 loop spans 11 amino acids.

The chain recombines TRBV2 with TRBJ1-6, with 10 bases identical to TRBD1. Looked up from germline, CDR1 is SNHLY and CDR2 is FYNNEI. The CDR3 has 17 residues. V dropped 1 base and J dropped 10; count of bases not matched to a gene: 10. CDR3 sequence reads: CASSEGPGTGEGSPLHF. CDR3 sequence (DNA): TGTGCCAGCAGTGAAGGACCCGGGACAGGGGAGGGCTCACCCCTCCACTTT.

The chain is built from TRBV5-1 and TRBJ1-2; 7 bases map to TRBD1. J gave up 8 bases and V 4 bases, and 17 bases lay outside the gene matches. CDR3 length: 16 residues. Per the germline V gene, CDR1 is SGHRS and CDR2 is YFSETQ. The CDR3 is CASSPGTTSTGRGYTF. The CDR3 nucleotides are TGCGCCAGCAGCCCAGGTACCACCTCGACAGGGCGGGGCTACACCTTC.

This clone has just a few counts. At one of its ends the junction is not consistent with the germline gene, which may arise from a read error. The rearrangement uses TRBV5-4 and TRBJ1-2, with 7 nucleotides matching TRBD1. The CDR3 extends over 15 amino acids. Germline CDR1 and CDR2: SGHNT and YYREEE (reference sequence). The CDR3 here is CASSSPTGEYMATDF. The DNA of the CDR3 is TGTGCCAGCAGCTCGCCAACAGGGGAATATATGGCTACCGACTTC.

The chain couples TRBV10-3 to TRBJ2-1; TRBD1 might be the D (5 bases). The CDR3 runs to 17 residues. The germline V and J ends were trimmed by 3 bases and 2 bases, with 17 bases remaining between them. The germline gives CDR1 ENHRY, CDR2 SYGVKD. The CDR3 spells CAISESRQATAYNEQFF. In nucleotides, the CDR3 is TGTGCCATCAGTGAAAGTCGGCAGGCGACAGCCTACAATGAGCAGTTCTTC.

The table lists this clone with a count of one. J is TRBJ2-5 and V is TRBV6-5, with 9 bases fitting TRBD2. The J segment lost 3 bases and the V segment lost 2 bases, leaving 4 bases of the junction unmatched. The CDR3 has 15 residues. Germline V gene lookup returns CDR1 MNHEY and CDR2 SVGAGI. The CDR3 nucleotides are TGTGCCAGCAGTTACGTCGCTAGCGGGGAAGAGACCCAGTACTTC. Translating gives CASSYVASGEETQYF.